The 9 T cell receptor beta chains below were found in one sample sequenced in a study of shared clonotypes between healthy human individuals. Repertoires were generated with immunoSEQ multiplex PCR, while TCRdb's copy carries only in-frame clones and drops some. This repertoire shows some 2,000,000 clones, approximately 96% found once; its top ten account for less than 0.15%. The specimen sequenced was naive CD4+ T cells sorted from blood. The subset is: CD45RA+ positively selected. The receptors were sampled from a man aged 18 to 35 in good health.

This clone was observed a single time. V is TRBV10-1 and J is TRBJ1-1; 7 positions match TRBD1. CDR1 WNHNN and CDR2 SYGVQD come from the germline V gene (reference sequence). The CDR3 sequence is 14 residues long. V shed 5 bases, J shed 1 base, and the junction held 4 bases outside the gene matches. CDR3 in DNA: TGCGCCAGCAGTCCGGGACAGACGAACACTGAAGCTTTCTTT. This sequence encodes CASSPGQTNTEAFF.

CDR3 DNA: TGTGCCAGCAGCTCGGGACTAGCGCACAATGAGCAGTTCTTC. This codes for CASSSGLAHNEQFF. The chain combines TRBV7-2 with TRBJ2-1, with 10 bases identical to TRBD2. The trim removed 4 bases at V and 5 bases at J, leaving 2 bases unmatched. In germline, CDR1 is SGHTA, CDR2 FQGNSA. This CDR3 is built from 14 residues.

On this clone itself: Other DNA sequences in the same sample also yield this CDR3. The chain has TRBV2 and TRBJ2-3; D is unclear. V was shortened by 6 bases and J by 0 bases, with 10 bases between the two germline ends. CDR3 length: 14 amino acids. Germline values: CDR1 SNHLY, CDR2 FYNNEI. DNA of the CDR3: TGTGCCAGCAGCCTATTAGCTAGCACAGATACGCAGTATTTT. Its translation is CASSLLASTDTQYF.

The chain combines TRBV5-4 with TRBJ1-1; tentatively, D is TRBD1 (5 bases). This CDR3 region has 18 residues. Trimming left V 0 bases short and J 0 bases short, with 18 bases between. CDR1 SGHNT and CDR2 YYREEE come from the germline V gene (reference sequence). CDR3 in DNA: TGTGCCAGCAGCTTGGGGGGACCGATTTTCCGTTTGAACACTGAAGCTTTCTTT. Residues: CASSLGGPIFRLNTEAFF.

On this clone: The same CDR3 arises from other DNA sequences in this sample as well. The chain recombines TRBV6-5 with TRBJ1-2; possibly TRBD1 for D (6 bases). Deletions cut 3 bases from V and 3 bases from J, with 8 bases between. CDR1 is MNHEY, CDR2 SVGAGI, per germline. The CDR3 covers 13 residues. The CDR3 is CASSYNRDYGYTF. The DNA for the CDR3 is TGTGCCAGCAGTTATAACAGGGACTATGGCTACACCTTC.

About this clone itself: The same CDR3 can be traced to other DNA sequences in this sample. This chain joins TRBV19 and TRBJ1-4; 10 bases are shared with TRBD1. CDR1 is LNHDA and CDR2 is SQIVND in the germline V gene (reference sequence). This CDR3 spans 14 amino acids. J gave up 6 bases and V 3 bases, and 1 base lay outside the gene matches. CDR3 protein: CASSIGTGDEKLFF. The CDR3 DNA follows: TGTGCCAGTAGTATTGGGACAGGGGATGAAAAACTGTTTTTT.

This chain joins TRBV30 and TRBJ1-2; TRBD1 agrees at 9 bases. V trimming: 5 bases; J trimming: 3 bases; junction bases outside the gene matches: 4. There are 13 residues in the CDR3. CDR1 is GTSNPN and CDR2 is SVGIG in the germline V gene (reference sequence). The CDR3 region is CAWGTGYDYGYTF. In nucleotides, the CDR3 is TGTGCCTGGGGGACAGGGTACGACTATGGCTACACCTTC.

This chain's CDR3 is CASSLEGGRADTQYF. CDR3 DNA: TGTGCCAGCAGCTTGGAAGGGGGAAGAGCAGATACGCAGTATTTT. The rearrangement joins TRBV5-6 to TRBJ2-3; weak D call: TRBD1 (6 bases). Germline assignment: CDR1 SGHDT and CDR2 YYEEEE. The CDR3 is 15 residues long. Trimming removed 0 bases at V and 4 bases at J, with 12 bases between.

Regarding this clone: Other nucleotide sequences in the sample specify the same CDR3. The chain carries TRBV7-3 and TRBJ2-5, with 7 bases that match TRBD1. The CDR3 is made up of 13 amino acids. The germline CDR1 and CDR2 sequences are SGHTA and FQGTGA. J was trimmed by 5 bases and V by 4 bases; bases with no gene match: 4. The CDR3 DNA reads as TGTGCCAGCAGCTCACAGGGGTCCGAGACCCAGTACTTC. Its translation is CASSSQGSETQYF.